The clone carrying this T cell receptor (beta chain) came up a few times. Its antigen is not known. These data belong to a study of cytomegalovirus exposure and HLA in healthy donors. The method was immunoSEQ multiplex PCR; TCRdb's version includes in-frame clones alone and lacks a portion of them. The table records about 160,000 clones, approximately 86% of them present only once. The CDR3 runs to 16 residues. Trimming pared 2 bases from V and 6 bases from J, leaving 19 bases between. Per germline, CDR1 ENHRY and CDR2 SYGVKD. Whole-study findings and limits: Reported performance of the classifier showed diagnosis of cytomegalovirus status with high specificity and sensitivity. That first-cohort TCR clusters tended to co-occur in the roughly 130 validation repertoires was found in a later analysis.

The clonotype originates from a woman aged 18-29 years in good health and CMV-seronegative. Sequenced: PBMCs. The V and J genes are TRBV10-3 and TRBJ1-2; a weak D match, TRBD1 (6 bases). CDR3 DNA: TGTGCCATCAGTGAGGCCACAGGACAGCAAAGCCATGGCTACACCTTC. It codes for CAISEATGQQSHGYTF.